This T cell receptor beta chain was observed in a study of blood T cell repertoires in COVID-19. Study at large: The United States, Italy and Spain supplied acute and convalescent COVID-19 samples. Nucleic acid was either cDNA or gDNA, and it came from T cells, B-cell-depleted T cells, or PBMCs.

In the original analysis: Scientists estimated how many nucleated cells there were by amplifying reference gene primers. Using immunoSEQ multiplex PCR, the repertoire was profiled, and TCRdb retains in-frame clones only, with some absent. From that table come the V and J calls and clone size; the DNA was used to work out D and trimming. The sample holds 120,000 or so clones, around 83% seen once. With 2 bases removed from V and 0 bases from J, the gap between germline ends came to 7 bases. This CDR3 has 14 residues. Germline loops: CDR1 SNHLY, CDR2 FYNNEI. The material sequenced was peripheral blood. The clonotype was recovered from a man older than 75 with active or convalescent COVID-19. V and J are TRBV2 and TRBJ2-5; D call uncertain. The CDR3 spells CASSESEYQETQYF. The CDR3 nucleotides are TGTGCCAGCAGTGAATCGGAGTACCAAGAGACCCAGTACTTC.